The clone carrying this T cell receptor beta chain has at least ten counts. Its antigen is not known. There are 14 residues in the CDR3. V shed 6 bases, J shed 6 bases, and the junction held 5 bases outside the gene matches. From germline, CDR1 is SGHTA and CDR2 FQGNSA. The sample originates from a study of blood T cells in healthy people across ages. Study-wide points: Long-lived donors exceeded aged donors in naive CD4+ cells and diversity. Naive T cell percentage by flow cytometry tracked strongly with beta diversity. Estimates of total diversity, which came from one million sequenced T cells, were considered to be underestimates.

The second PCR ran roughly 6 to 11 cycles with a sample-barcoded 5' primer and J-beta primers. Each cDNA molecule carried a tag from a template-switch adaptor that contained 12 random nucleotides. TCRdb analysed the 5' RACE reads with MiXCR anew, one entry per CDR3 protein. The sample has hundreds of thousands of distinct CDR3 sequences; about 28% are singletons. The chain joins TRBV7-2 to TRBJ2-3; 11 positions match TRBD1. The sequencing input was blood. The receptor was isolated from an elderly woman in good health. The chain's CDR3 is CASSPGTGGDTQYF. CDR3 DNA sequence: TGTGCCAGCAGTCCCGGGACAGGGGGGGATACGCAGTATTTT.